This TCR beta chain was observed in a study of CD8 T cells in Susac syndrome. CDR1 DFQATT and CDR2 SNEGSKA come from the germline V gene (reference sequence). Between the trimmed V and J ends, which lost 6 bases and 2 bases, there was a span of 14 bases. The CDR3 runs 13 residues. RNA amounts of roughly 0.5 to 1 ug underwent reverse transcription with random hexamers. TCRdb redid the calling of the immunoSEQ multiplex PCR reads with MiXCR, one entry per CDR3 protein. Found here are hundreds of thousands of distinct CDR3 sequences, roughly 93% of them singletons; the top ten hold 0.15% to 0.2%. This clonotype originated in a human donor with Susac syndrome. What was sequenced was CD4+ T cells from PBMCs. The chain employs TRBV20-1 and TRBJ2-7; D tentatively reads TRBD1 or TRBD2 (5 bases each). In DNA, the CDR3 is TGCAGTGCCACCCCCGGGGCGCCCTACGAGCAGTACTTC. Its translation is CSATPGAPYEQYF.